The sequence of this T cell receptor (beta chain) was determined in a study of T cell responses to AZD1222 COVID-19 vaccine. Study background: Some second doses came at about 4 weeks and others at about 12 weeks; these were pooled. The study, taken as a whole, reports: Donor demographics were predominantly white British with a female majority; clonal diversity may be underestimated. Nearly half of spike-specific TCRs reportedly go after variant regions that carry no mutations. There were vaccine-associated CD4 TCRs across spike, dominant at 160-218 and 743-854.

The data were produced by immunoSEQ multiplex PCR, yet TCRdb's version contains in-frame clones alone and is incomplete. The sample records about 140,000 clones, 70% to 90% being singletons. This clone appeared once. The antigen is unknown. V lost 6 bases to trimming and J lost 8 bases, with 20 bases between them. In germline, CDR1 is LGHDT, CDR2 YNNKEL (reference sequence). This CDR3 is built from 15 residues. Here the sequenced sample was peripheral blood, taken on day 0 of AZD1222 vaccination. This chain joins TRBV3-1 (or the pseudogene TRBV3-2) and TRBJ2-1; D may be TRBD2 (6 bases). The TCR was taken from an adult in good health. The CDR3, as DNA: TGTGCCAGCAGGTCTCGAGCGGGCCTATTGGATGAGCAGTTCTTC. Protein sequence: CASRSRAGLLDEQFF.